The sequence of this T cell receptor beta chain was determined in a study of cytomegalovirus exposure and HLA in healthy donors. Study information: From HLA-typed donors, an early data release held around 80 million unique TCRs. Study-level findings and limits: Equally common other TCR beta chains were less clonally expanded than HLA-associated ones, a later analysis found. A previous analysis found most TCR beta V segments productive roughly 90% or roughly 30% of the time.

CDR1 is MNHEY and CDR2 is SVGAGI in the germline V gene. Trimming removed 6 bases at V and 4 bases at J, with 12 bases between. The CDR3 is 13 amino acids. PCR primers comprised 60 Vbeta and 13 Jbeta primers. Per the study methods: A later analysis tallied some 80 million unique TCR beta chains, some 10 million of them shared. Sequencing used immunoSEQ multiplex PCR; TCRdb keeps in-frame clones, though not all of them. That table is the source of V, J and clone size, and D and trimming were worked out from the DNA. The table records 140,000 or so clones, around four fifths of them present only once. In the case of this clone: The antigen remains undetermined.

This receptor was identified in a male donor in good health and CMV-seronegative. Sequencing was performed on PBMCs. The rearrangement joins TRBV6-5 to TRBJ2-5, with D perhaps TRBD2 (6 bases). CDR3 sequence (DNA): TGTGCCAGCAGCCCCACGGGGGTAGAGACCCAGTACTTC. Protein product: CASSPTGVETQYF.